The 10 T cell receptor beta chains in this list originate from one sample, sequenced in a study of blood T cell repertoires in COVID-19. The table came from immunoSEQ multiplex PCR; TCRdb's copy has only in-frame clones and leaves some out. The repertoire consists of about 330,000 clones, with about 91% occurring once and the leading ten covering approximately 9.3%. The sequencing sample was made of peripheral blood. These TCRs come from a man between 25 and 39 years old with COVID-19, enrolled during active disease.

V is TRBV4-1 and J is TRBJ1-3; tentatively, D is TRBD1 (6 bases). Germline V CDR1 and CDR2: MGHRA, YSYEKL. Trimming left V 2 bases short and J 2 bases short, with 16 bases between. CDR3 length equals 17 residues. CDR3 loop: CASSQNPGGPTGNTIYF. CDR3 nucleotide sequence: TGCGCCAGCAGCCAAAACCCGGGGGGGCCGACTGGAAACACCATATATTTT.

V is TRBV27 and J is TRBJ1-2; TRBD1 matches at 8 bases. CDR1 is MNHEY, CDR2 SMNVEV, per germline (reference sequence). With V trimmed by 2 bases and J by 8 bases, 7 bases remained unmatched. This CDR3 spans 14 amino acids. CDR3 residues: CASSLGRGLQGYTF. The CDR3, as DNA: TGTGCCAGCAGTTTAGGCAGGGGGCTCCAGGGCTACACCTTC.

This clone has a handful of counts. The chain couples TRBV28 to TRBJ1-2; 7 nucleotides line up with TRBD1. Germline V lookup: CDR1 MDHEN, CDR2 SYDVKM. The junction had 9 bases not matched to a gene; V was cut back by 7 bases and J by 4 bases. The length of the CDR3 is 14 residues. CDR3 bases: TGTGCCAGCACCCTTGACAGGGCGAGCTATGGCTACACCTTC. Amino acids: CASTLDRASYGYTF.

CDR3 bases: TGCGCCAGCAGCTTGTCGGGGAGGTCACCCCTCCACTTT. Translating it yields CASSLSGRSPLHF. The chain uses TRBV5-1 and TRBJ1-6; D not certain. Per the germline V gene, CDR1 is SGHRS and CDR2 is YFSETQ. The CDR3 is 13 residues long. Trimming left V 1 base short and J 10 bases short, with 9 bases between.

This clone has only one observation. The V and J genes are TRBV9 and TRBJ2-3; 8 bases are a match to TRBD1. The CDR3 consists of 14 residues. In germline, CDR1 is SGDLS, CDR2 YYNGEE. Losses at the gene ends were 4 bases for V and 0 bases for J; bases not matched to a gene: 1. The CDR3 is CASSRQGSTDTQYF. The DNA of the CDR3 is TGTGCCAGCAGCAGACAGGGGAGCACAGATACGCAGTATTTT.

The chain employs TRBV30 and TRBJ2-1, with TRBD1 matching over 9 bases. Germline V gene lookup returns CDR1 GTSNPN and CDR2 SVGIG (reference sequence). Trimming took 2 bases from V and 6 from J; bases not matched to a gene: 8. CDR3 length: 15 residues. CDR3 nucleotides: TGTGCCTGGAGTAAACGGGACAGGGTATTCAATGAGCAGTTCTTC. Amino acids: CAWSKRDRVFNEQFF. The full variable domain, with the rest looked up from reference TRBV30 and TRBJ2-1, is SQTIHQWPATLVQPVGSPLSLECTVEGTSNPNLYWYRQAAGRGLQLLFYSVGIGQISSEVPQNLSASRPQDRQFILSSKKLLLSDSGFYLCAWSKRDRVFNEQFFGPGTRLTVL.

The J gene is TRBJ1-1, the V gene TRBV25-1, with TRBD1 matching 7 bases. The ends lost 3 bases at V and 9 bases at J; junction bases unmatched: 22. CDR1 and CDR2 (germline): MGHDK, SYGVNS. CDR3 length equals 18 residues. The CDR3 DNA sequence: TGTGCCAGCAGTGACCCTCGTTATAGTTGGACTTCGGGACAGAAAGCTTTCTTT. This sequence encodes CASSDPRYSWTSGQKAFF.

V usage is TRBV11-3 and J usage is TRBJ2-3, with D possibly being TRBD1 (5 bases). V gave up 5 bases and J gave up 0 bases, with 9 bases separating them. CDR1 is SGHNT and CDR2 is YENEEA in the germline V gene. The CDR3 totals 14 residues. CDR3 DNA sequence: TGTGCCAGCAGCGGGGCCTCTAGCACAGATACGCAGTATTTT. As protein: CASSGASSTDTQYF.

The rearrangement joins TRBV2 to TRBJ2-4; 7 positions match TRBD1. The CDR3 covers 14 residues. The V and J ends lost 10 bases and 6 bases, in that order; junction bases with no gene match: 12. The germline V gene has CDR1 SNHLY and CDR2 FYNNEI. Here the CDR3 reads CAILLSRTGNIQYF. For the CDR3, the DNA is TGTGCCATCCTTCTCTCTCGGACAGGAAACATTCAGTACTTC.

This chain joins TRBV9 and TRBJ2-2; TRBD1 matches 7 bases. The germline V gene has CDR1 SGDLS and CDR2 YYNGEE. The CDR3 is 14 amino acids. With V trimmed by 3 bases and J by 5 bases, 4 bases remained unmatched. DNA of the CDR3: TGTGCCAGCAGCGCCTACAGGGGTACCGGGGAGCTGTTTTTT. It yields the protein CASSAYRGTGELFF.